The sequence of this TCR beta chain was determined in a study of T cell clonality in common variable immunodeficiency. CDR1 is DFQATT, CDR2 SNEGSKA, per germline (reference sequence). The CDR3 spans 11 residues. V lost 5 bases, J lost 8 bases, and 3 bases stayed unmatched. The repertoire was sequenced with immunoSEQ multiplex PCR; TCRdb's copy has only in-frame clones and lacks some. The sample is made up of more than 30,000 clones, none counted only once. There are many counts of this clone. The antigen is unknown. The read gets to within 3 residues of the CDR3 end, and the germline J gene fills in the rest. Study conclusions and caveats: Links between repertoire features and CVID complications were heterogeneity-limited. Common variable immunodeficiency TCR beta sequences reportedly had fewer deletions and N-nucleotide insertions.

Patients and controls were mostly of Caucasian heritage. Heparinized whole blood, 5 to 8 ml, came from each donor. The chain uses TRBV20-1 and TRBJ2-1; 7 nucleotides align to TRBD2. Sample: peripheral blood mononuclear cells. This receptor was identified in a human donor with common variable immunodeficiency. The sequenced part of the CDR3 DNA is TGCAGTGCTGGGAGGGGCGATGAG. As protein: CSAGRGDE. The full CDR3 protein reads CSAGRGDEQFF.